Following are 21 T cell receptor beta chains from one sample sequenced in a study of blood T cell repertoires in COVID-19. Sequenced by immunoSEQ multiplex PCR; TCRdb stores in-frame clones only, minus some. The sample lists some 310,000 clones, approximately 87% seen once, with 2.9% in the top ten. The sequencing input was peripheral blood. The origin of the receptors is a woman aged 25 to 39 with COVID-19, enrolled during active disease.

The rearrangement uses TRBV6-5 and TRBJ1-5; 7 bases match TRBD1. V shed 6 bases and J 4 bases; nucleotides not matched to a gene: 6. This CDR3 region has 14 residues. CDR1 is MNHEY, CDR2 SVGAGI, per germline. CDR3: CASSRGTENQPQHF. The DNA of the CDR3 is TGTGCCAGCAGCAGAGGGACAGAAAATCAGCCCCAGCATTTT.

V is TRBV19 and J is TRBJ1-5; D not resolved. Trimming cost V 4 bases and J 2 bases, with 12 bases left between them. In germline, CDR1 is LNHDA, CDR2 SQIVND (reference sequence). There are 15 residues in the CDR3. CDR3 sequence (DNA): TGTGCCAGTAGTACGCAGTCCACAGGCAATCAGCCCCAGCATTTT. As protein: CASSTQSTGNQPQHF.

For the CDR3, the DNA is TGCAGCGGGCTGACAGCAGGAATGAACACTGAAGCTTTCTTT. Translation: CSGLTAGMNTEAFF. The chain is built from TRBV29-1 and TRBJ1-1, with a weak D call TRBD1 (5 bases). This CDR3 is 14 amino acids long. Per the germline V gene, CDR1 is SQVTM and CDR2 is ANQGSEA. V gave up 7 bases and J gave up 0 bases, with 15 bases separating them.

The J gene is TRBJ1-1, the V gene TRBV11-1, with no clear D. Trimming removed 3 bases at V and 2 bases at J, with 10 bases between. This CDR3 spans 14 amino acids. Per the germline V gene, CDR1 is SGHAT and CDR2 is FQDESV (reference sequence). CDR3 DNA sequence: TGTGCCAGCAGCTTCGACGGGGTAAACACTGAAGCTTTCTTT. This encodes CASSFDGVNTEAFF.

The gene calls are TRBV19 and TRBJ2-7, with D hard to call. The germline gives CDR1 LNHDA, CDR2 SQIVND (reference sequence). V dropped 1 base and J dropped 0 bases, with 13 bases sitting between them. This CDR3 contains 16 residues. The CDR3 region has the DNA TGTGCCAGTAGTATAGGTGGGCGCCTAAGCTCCTACGAGCAGTACTTC. It translates to CASSIGGRLSSYEQYF.

The chain has TRBV11-2 and TRBJ1-1; D is undetermined. Germline CDR1 SGHAT, CDR2 FQNNGV. This CDR3 is built from 13 residues. Trimming cost V 1 base and J 2 bases, with 5 bases left between them. The chain's CDR3 is CASSLAQNTEAFF. The CDR3 DNA reads TGTGCCAGCAGCTTAGCACAAAACACTGAAGCTTTCTTT.

CDR3 nucleotide sequence: TGTGCCAGCAGCCCGACTAGCGGGCCTTACAATGAGCAGTTCTTC. Translating it yields CASSPTSGPYNEQFF. V and J are TRBV5-5 and TRBJ2-1, with 10 bases lining up with TRBD2. Germline values: CDR1 SGHKS, CDR2 YYEKEE (reference sequence). The CDR3 runs to 15 residues. With V trimmed by 4 bases and J by 4 bases, 5 bases remained unmatched.

The chain is built from TRBV30 and TRBJ2-2; a weak D match, TRBD1 (5 bases). The V gene lost 1 base and the J gene lost 4 bases, with 13 bases spanning the gap. CDR3 length: 15 residues. Per the germline V gene, CDR1 is GTSNPN and CDR2 is SVGIG (reference sequence). CDR3 DNA: TGTGCCTGGAGTGCCTTACAGGTCGTCACCGGGGAGCTGTTTTTT. This sequence encodes CAWSALQVVTGELFF.

The chain joins TRBV7-9 to TRBJ2-7; 10 nucleotides line up with TRBD1. Germline CDR1 SEHNR, CDR2 FQNEAQ (reference sequence). V shed 6 bases, J shed 2 bases, and the junction held 7 bases outside the gene matches. The CDR3 runs to 15 residues. The CDR3 DNA follows: TGTGCCAGCAGGCGTTCCGGGACAGGGGCCTACGAGCAGTACTTC. Translation: CASRRSGTGAYEQYF.

The chain has TRBV2 and TRBJ2-7; TRBD1 might be the D (6 bases). The CDR3 contains 15 residues. Germline lookup yields CDR1 SNHLY and CDR2 FYNNEI. The V end lost 2 bases, the J end lost 1 base, and 12 bases lay between the germline ends. CDR3 protein: CASSERGTASYEQYF. CDR3 DNA: TGTGCCAGCAGTGAAAGGGGGACGGCATCCTACGAGCAGTACTTC.

The V call is TRBV18, the J call TRBJ1-5; possibly TRBD1 for D (6 bases). The CDR3 has 14 residues. The V end lost 6 bases, the J end lost 3 bases, and 12 bases lay between the germline ends. Germline V lookup: CDR1 KGHSH, CDR2 LQKENI. This CDR3 reads CASSSWTANQPQHF. CDR3 DNA sequence: TGTGCCAGCTCGTCCTGGACAGCCAATCAGCCCCAGCATTTT.

V and J are TRBV6-2 or TRBV6-3 and TRBJ1-1; TRBD1 matches 9 bases. This CDR3 spans 17 amino acids. V was clipped by 5 bases and J by 3 bases; unmatched bases: 13. The germline CDR1 and CDR2 sequences are MNHEY and SVGEGT. CDR3 loop: CASSQLNRGRGHTEAFF. The CDR3 DNA reads TGTGCCAGCAGTCAACTAAACAGGGGGCGAGGGCACACTGAAGCTTTCTTT.

This clone was recorded a few times. This chain links TRBV29-1 with TRBJ1-6; 7 bases align to TRBD1. After removal of 7 bases from V and 2 bases from J, the junction contained 8 bases not matched to a gene. Germline CDR1 is SQVTM and CDR2 is ANQGSEA. This CDR3 comprises 15 residues. The CDR3 here is CSGPYRGTYNSPLHF. The CDR3 bases are TGCAGCGGCCCATACAGGGGCACCTATAATTCACCCCTCCACTTT. The whole variable domain, filled in from reference TRBV29-1 and TRBJ1-6, reads SAVISQKPSRDICQRGTSLTIQCQVDSQVTMMFWYRQQPGQSLTLIATANQGSEATYESGFVIDKFPISRPNLTFSTLTVSNMSPEDSSIYLCSGPYRGTYNSPLHFGNGTRLTVT.

The rearrangement links TRBV3-1 (or the pseudogene TRBV3-2) to TRBJ2-3; TRBD2 agrees at 10 bases. Looked up from germline, CDR1 is LGHDT and CDR2 is YNNKEL (reference sequence). The CDR3 is made up of 18 amino acids. J gave up 4 bases and V 4 bases, and 14 bases lay outside the gene matches. The CDR3 bases are TGTGCCAGCAGCCCCAACCTTCGGAGCGGGAGGGGGGCAGATACGCAGTATTTT. Its protein is CASSPNLRSGRGADTQYF.

This rearrangement joins TRBV27 to TRBJ2-1, with D possibly matching TRBD2 (6 bases). This CDR3 has 16 residues. Germline lookup yields CDR1 MNHEY and CDR2 SMNVEV (reference sequence). V lost 7 bases and J 3 bases, leaving 19 bases between the germline ends. The CDR3, as DNA: TGTGCCAGCATCTCCTCCGGTGGGGGGTTCTACAATGAGCAGTTCTTC. Translation: CASISSGGGFYNEQFF.

The gene calls are TRBV10-3 and TRBJ1-1; maybe TRBD1 (6 bases). The CDR3 sequence is 14 residues long. From germline, CDR1 is ENHRY and CDR2 SYGVKD. Trimming pared 6 bases from V and 6 bases from J, leaving 17 bases between. The CDR3 DNA reads TGTGCCATCAGCCCCCAGGGGATTTTCGCTGAAGCTTTCTTT. Amino acid sequence: CAISPQGIFAEAFF.

This clone was counted a few times. V gene TRBV2 combines with J gene TRBJ1-6; D gene uncertain. V was shortened by 8 bases and J by 14 bases, with 13 bases between the two germline ends. Germline V gene sequence: CDR1 SNHLY, CDR2 FYNNEI. CDR3 length equals 11 residues. The CDR3: CASGSYFTLHF. The CDR3 region has the DNA TGTGCCAGCGGCTCTTATTTCACCCTCCACTTT.

The V gene is TRBV10-1, the J gene TRBJ1-2; 9 bases match TRBD1. J gave up 13 bases and V 8 bases, and 14 bases lay outside the gene matches. The germline V gene encodes CDR1 WNHNN and CDR2 SYGVQD (reference sequence). CDR3 length: 13 residues. CDR3 protein: CASASSTGQGFTF. The CDR3 region has the DNA TGCGCCAGCGCCAGCAGCACCGGACAGGGGTTCACCTTC.

J is TRBJ1-6 and V is TRBV3-1 (or the pseudogene TRBV3-2); D perhaps matches TRBD1 (6 bases). Germline V CDR1 and CDR2: LGHDT, YNNKEL (reference sequence). V lost 3 bases and J lost 4, with 16 bases in between. The CDR3 is 17 amino acids. The CDR3 coding sequence is TGTGCCAGCAGCCACGGTGGGGGGGCAGGTTATAATTCACCCCTCCACTTT. It codes for CASSHGGGAGYNSPLHF.

The rearrangement joins TRBV30 to TRBJ2-7; TRBD1 matches 7 bases. This CDR3 is built from 13 residues. Germline V CDR1 and CDR2: GTSNPN, SVGIG (reference sequence). V gave up 4 bases and J gave up 2 bases; unmatched junction bases: 5. The CDR3 loop reads CAWTRDRPYEQYF. For the CDR3, the DNA is TGTGCCTGGACCCGGGACAGACCCTACGAGCAGTACTTC. Full variable domain (remainder filled in from reference TRBV30 and TRBJ2-7): SQTIHQWPATLVQPVGSPLSLECTVEGTSNPNLYWYRQAAGRGLQLLFYSVGIGQISSEVPQNLSASRPQDRQFILSSKKLLLSDSGFYLCAWTRDRPYEQYFGPGTRLTVT.

This chain uses TRBV19 with TRBJ2-7; maybe TRBD2 (5 bases). Germline V gives CDR1 LNHDA, CDR2 SQIVND (reference sequence). Trimming cost V 7 bases and J 0 bases, with 13 bases left between them. The CDR3 runs 14 residues. The CDR3: CASTATGSSYEQYF. CDR3 nucleotide sequence: TGTGCCAGTACAGCAACGGGGAGCTCCTACGAGCAGTACTTC.